The sequence of this TCR beta chain was determined in a study of blood T cell repertoires in COVID-19. Individuals aged roughly 18 to 95 years were recruited from roughly 23 US areas. Participant-given clinical history determined each cohort assignment. Recovered status in Cohort 3 required two negative PCRs, clearance, or symptom resolution. Some clones are missing from TCRdb's copy, which holds only in-frame ones; the method was immunoSEQ multiplex PCR. The sample lists roughly 500,000 clones, roughly 90% occurring once. The germline CDR1 and CDR2 sequences are GTSNPN and SVGIG (reference sequence). Trimming took off 3 bases at V and 5 bases at J, with 7 bases between the two ends. CDR3 size: 11 residues.

This sequence originates from a woman in her 40s who had recovered from COVID-19. The J gene is TRBJ2-5, the V gene TRBV30; no clear D gene. The specimen was PBMCs or T cells enriched from blood (not recorded which). Here the CDR3 DNA reads TGTGCCTGGAGGCTACGGGAGACCCAGTACTTC. Residues: CAWRLRETQYF.